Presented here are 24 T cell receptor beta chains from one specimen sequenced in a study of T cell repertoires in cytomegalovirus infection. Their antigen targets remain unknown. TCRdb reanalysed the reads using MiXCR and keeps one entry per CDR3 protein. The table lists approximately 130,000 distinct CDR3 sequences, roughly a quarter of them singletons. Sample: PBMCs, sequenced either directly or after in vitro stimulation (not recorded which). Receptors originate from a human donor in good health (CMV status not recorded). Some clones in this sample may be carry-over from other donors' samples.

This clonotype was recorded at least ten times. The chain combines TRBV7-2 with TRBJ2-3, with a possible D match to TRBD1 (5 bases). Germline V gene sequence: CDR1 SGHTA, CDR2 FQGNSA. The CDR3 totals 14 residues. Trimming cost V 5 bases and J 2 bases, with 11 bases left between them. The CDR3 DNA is TGTGCCAGCAGCCTAGGGGCGAACACAGATACGCAGTATTTT. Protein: CASSLGANTDTQYF.

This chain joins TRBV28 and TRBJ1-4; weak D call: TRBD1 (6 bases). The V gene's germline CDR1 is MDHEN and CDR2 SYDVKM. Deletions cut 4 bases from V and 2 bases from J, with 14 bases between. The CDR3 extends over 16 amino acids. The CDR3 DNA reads TGTGCCAGCAGTTCGGGGGGGGCGATGACTAATGAAAAACTGTTTTTT. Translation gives CASSSGGAMTNEKLFF.

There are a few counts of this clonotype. CDR3 DNA: TGTGCCAGCAGTTTGACAGGGGGTAGCACAGATACGCAGTATTTT. Protein product: CASSLTGGSTDTQYF. J is TRBJ2-3 and V is TRBV6-6, with 9 bases fitting TRBD1. CDR3 length equals 15 residues. The germline V gene has CDR1 MNHNY and CDR2 SVGAGI (reference sequence). The V gene end was trimmed by 4 bases and the J gene end by 0 bases; junction bases not matched to a gene: 2.

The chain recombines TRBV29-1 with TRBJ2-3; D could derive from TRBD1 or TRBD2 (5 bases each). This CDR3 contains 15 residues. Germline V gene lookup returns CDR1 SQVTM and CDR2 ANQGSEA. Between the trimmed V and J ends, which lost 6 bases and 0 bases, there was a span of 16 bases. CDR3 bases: TGCAGCGTCACCCGAGGGGTCGGCAGCACAGATACGCAGTATTTT. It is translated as CSVTRGVGSTDTQYF.

The CDR3 sequence is CASSFAGGVGELFF. The CDR3 DNA reads as TGTGCCAGCAGCTTCGCGGGAGGAGTCGGGGAGCTGTTTTTT. This chain uses TRBV7-9 with TRBJ2-2; TRBD2 matches at 8 bases. The V and J ends lost 3 bases and 7 bases, in that order; junction bases with no gene match: 4. The CDR3 is 14 amino acids. Germline loops: CDR1 SEHNR, CDR2 FQNEAQ (reference sequence).

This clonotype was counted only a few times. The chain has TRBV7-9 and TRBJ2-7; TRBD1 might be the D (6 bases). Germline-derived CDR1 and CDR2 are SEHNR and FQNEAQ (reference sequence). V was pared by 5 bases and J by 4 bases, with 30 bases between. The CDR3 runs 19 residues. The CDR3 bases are TGTGCCAGCAGCGGCTCCTGGCCTAATGGGGGCCCGCTCTGGTACGAGCAGTACGTC. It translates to CASSGSWPNGGPLWYEQYV.

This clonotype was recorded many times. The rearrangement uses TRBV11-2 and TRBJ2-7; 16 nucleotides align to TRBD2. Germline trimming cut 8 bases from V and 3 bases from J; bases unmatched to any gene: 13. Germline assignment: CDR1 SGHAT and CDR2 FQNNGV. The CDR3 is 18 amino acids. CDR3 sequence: CASGNPPGLAGGGYEQYF. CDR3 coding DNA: TGTGCCAGCGGGAATCCTCCGGGACTAGCGGGAGGGGGCTACGAGCAGTACTTC.

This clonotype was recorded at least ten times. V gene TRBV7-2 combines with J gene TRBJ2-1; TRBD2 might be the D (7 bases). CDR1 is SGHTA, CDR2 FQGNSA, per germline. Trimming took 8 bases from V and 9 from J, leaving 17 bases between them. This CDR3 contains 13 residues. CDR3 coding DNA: TGTGCCAGCGGGAGGGGGGAATCGATTGAGCAGTTCTTC. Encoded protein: CASGRGESIEQFF.

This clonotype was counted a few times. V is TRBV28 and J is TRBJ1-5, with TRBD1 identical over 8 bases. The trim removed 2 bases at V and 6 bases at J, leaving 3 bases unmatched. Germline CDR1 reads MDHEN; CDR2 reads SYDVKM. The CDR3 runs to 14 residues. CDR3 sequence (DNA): TGTGCCAGCAGTTTACGACAGGGGACTCAGCCCCAGCATTTT. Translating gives CASSLRQGTQPQHF.

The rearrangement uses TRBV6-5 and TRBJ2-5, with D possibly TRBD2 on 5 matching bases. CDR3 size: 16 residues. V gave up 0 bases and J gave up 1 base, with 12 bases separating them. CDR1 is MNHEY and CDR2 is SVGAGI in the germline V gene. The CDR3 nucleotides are TGTGCCAGCAGTTACTCGAGGAGCGGTTTCCAAGAGACCCAGTACTTC. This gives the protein CASSYSRSGFQETQYF.

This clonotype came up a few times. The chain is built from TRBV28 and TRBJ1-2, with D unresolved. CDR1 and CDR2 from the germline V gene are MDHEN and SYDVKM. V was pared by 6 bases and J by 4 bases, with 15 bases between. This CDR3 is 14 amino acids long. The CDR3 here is CASRRGSPFYGYTF. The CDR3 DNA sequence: TGTGCCAGCAGACGGGGTAGCCCTTTCTATGGCTACACCTTC.

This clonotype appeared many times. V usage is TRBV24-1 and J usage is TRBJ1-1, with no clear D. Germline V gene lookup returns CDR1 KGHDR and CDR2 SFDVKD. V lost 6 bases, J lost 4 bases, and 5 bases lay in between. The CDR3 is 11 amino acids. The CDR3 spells CATSLGTEAFF. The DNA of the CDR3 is TGTGCCACCAGTCTGGGCACTGAAGCTTTCTTT.

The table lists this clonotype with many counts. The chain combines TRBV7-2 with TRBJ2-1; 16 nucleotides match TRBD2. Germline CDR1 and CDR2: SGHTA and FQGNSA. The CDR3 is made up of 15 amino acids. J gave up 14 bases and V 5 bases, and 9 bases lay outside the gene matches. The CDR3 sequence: CASSLGTSGRGIKFF. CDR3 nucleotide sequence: TGTGCCAGCAGCCTTGGGACTAGCGGGAGGGGGATCAAGTTCTTC.

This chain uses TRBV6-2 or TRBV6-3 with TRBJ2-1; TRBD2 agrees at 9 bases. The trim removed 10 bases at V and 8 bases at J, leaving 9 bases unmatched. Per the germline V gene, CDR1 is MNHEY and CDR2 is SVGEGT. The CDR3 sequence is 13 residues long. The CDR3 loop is CATQLAGSDEQFF. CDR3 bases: TGTGCCACCCAACTAGCGGGTAGCGATGAGCAGTTCTTC.

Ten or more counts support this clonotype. CDR3 protein: CASSLPGGSSYNEQFF. CDR3 nucleotides: TGTGCCAGCAGCTTACCCGGCGGGAGCTCCTACAATGAGCAGTTCTTC. This chain uses TRBV7-2 with TRBJ2-1; 7 nucleotides align to TRBD2. V shed 2 bases and J 0 bases; nucleotides not matched to a gene: 4. The CDR3 is made up of 16 amino acids. CDR1 SGHTA and CDR2 FQGNSA come from the germline V gene.

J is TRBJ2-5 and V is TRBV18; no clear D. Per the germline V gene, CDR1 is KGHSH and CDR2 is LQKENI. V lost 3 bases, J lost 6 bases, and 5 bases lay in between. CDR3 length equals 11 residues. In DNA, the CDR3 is TGTGCCAGCTCACCTGGGAAGACCCAGTACTTC. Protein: CASSPGKTQYF.

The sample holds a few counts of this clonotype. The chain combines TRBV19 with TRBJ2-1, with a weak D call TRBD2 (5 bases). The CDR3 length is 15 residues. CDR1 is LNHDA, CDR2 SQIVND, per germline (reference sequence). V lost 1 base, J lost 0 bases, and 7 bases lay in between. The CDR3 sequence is CASSIAGSSYNEQFF. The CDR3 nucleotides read TGTGCCAGTAGTATAGCGGGAAGCTCCTACAATGAGCAGTTCTTC.

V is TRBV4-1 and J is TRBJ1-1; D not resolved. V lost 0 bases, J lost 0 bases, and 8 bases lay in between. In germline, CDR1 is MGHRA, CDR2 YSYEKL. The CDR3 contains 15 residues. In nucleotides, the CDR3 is TGCGCCAGCAGCCAAGAAATGGGTGTGAACACTGAAGCTTTCTTT. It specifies CASSQEMGVNTEAFF.

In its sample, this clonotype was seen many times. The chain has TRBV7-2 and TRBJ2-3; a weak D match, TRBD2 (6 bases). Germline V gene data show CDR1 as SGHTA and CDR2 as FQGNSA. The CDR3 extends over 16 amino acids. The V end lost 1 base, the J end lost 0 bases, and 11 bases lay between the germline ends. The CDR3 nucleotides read TGTGCCAGCAGCTTAGTTTCCGGGACTAGCACAGATACGCAGTATTTT. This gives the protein CASSLVSGTSTDTQYF.

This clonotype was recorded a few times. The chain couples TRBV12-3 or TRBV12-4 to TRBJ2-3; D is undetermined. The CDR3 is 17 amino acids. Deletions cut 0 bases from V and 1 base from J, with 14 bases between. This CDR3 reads CASSLALAGLGTDTQYF. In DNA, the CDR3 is TGTGCCAGCAGTTTAGCCTTAGCTGGCTTGGGCACAGATACGCAGTATTTT.

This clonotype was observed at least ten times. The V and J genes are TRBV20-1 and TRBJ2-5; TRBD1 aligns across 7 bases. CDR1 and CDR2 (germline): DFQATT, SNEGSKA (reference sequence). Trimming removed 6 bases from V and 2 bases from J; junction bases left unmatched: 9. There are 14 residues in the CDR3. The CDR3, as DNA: TGCAGTGCCCAAACGACAGGGCATCAAGAGACCCAGTACTTC. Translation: CSAQTTGHQETQYF.

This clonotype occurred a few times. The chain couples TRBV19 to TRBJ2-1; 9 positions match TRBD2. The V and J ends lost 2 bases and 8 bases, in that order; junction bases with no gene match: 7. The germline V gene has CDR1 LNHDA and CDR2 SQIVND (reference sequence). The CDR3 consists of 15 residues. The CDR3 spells CASSITSGRIYEQFF. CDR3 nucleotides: TGTGCCAGTAGTATAACCAGCGGGAGGATCTATGAGCAGTTCTTC.

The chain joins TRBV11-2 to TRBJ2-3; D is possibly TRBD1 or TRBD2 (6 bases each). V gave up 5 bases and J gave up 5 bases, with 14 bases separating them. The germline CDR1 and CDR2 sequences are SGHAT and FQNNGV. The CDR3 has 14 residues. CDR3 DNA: TGTGCCAGCAGCGGGGGGCAAGGGAAAGATACGCAGTATTTT. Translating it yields CASSGGQGKDTQYF.

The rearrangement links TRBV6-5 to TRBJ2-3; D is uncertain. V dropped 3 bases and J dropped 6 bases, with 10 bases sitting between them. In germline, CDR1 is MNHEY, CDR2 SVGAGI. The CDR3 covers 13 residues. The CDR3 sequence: CASSYRAGDTQYF. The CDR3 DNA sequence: TGTGCCAGCAGTTATCGCGCCGGGGATACGCAGTATTTT.